The 17 T cell receptor beta chains reported below all come from one sample, sequenced in a study of blood T cells in healthy people across ages. A sample-barcoded 5' primer and a J-beta primer mix were used in a second PCR of roughly 7 to 12 cycles. TCRdb redid the calling of the 5' RACE reads with MiXCR, one entry per CDR3 protein. The repertoire holds approximately 810,000 distinct CDR3 sequences, with 36% as singletons. Specimen: blood. The source is a man between 18 and 29 years old in good health.

The gene calls are TRBV5-6 and TRBJ1-1; the D gene is possibly TRBD1 (5 bases). The CDR3 spans 14 residues. Trimming shortened V by 3 bases and J by 10 bases, and 19 bases separated the two germline ends. Germline values: CDR1 SGHDT, CDR2 YYEEEE. The CDR3 nucleotides read TGTGCCAGCAGCTGGGAGGGGCTAAACGTTGGAGCTTTCTTT. This sequence encodes CASSWEGLNVGAFF.

The chain joins TRBV20-1 to TRBJ2-7, with 7 nucleotides matching TRBD1. Germline trimming cut 0 bases from V and 6 bases from J; bases unmatched to any gene: 11. Germline CDR1 reads DFQATT; CDR2 reads SNEGSKA (reference sequence). There are 15 residues in the CDR3. CDR3 amino acids: CSARDRRRTGPEQYF. CDR3 DNA sequence: TGCAGTGCTAGAGATCGGCGGCGGACAGGCCCCGAGCAGTACTTC.

This clonotype was recorded many times. The J gene is TRBJ1-1, the V gene TRBV12-3 or TRBV12-4, with D perhaps TRBD1 (6 bases). The CDR3 length is 15 residues. V was clipped by 5 bases and J by 1 base, with 14 bases between them. CDR3 sequence reads: CASSRSGRGNTEAFF. Written as DNA, the CDR3 is TGTGCCAGCAGTAGGAGTGGCAGGGGGAACACTGAAGCTTTCTTT.

This clonotype was picked up many times. The chain couples TRBV5-1 to TRBJ2-7, with 8 bases lining up with TRBD1. CDR1 is SGHRS, CDR2 YFSETQ, per germline. The trim removed 4 bases at V and 3 bases at J, leaving 9 bases unmatched. The CDR3 has 15 amino acids. The CDR3 DNA is TGCGCCAGCAGCCGGGGACAGGCCGCAATCTACGAGCAGTACTTC. Translation: CASSRGQAAIYEQYF.

Only a few counts were recorded for this clonotype. CDR3 nucleotide sequence: TGTGCCAGCAGCCTACAGGGAGAGGACTATGGCTACACCTTC. Protein product: CASSLQGEDYGYTF. The V gene is TRBV7-2, the J gene TRBJ1-2, with D possibly being TRBD1 (6 bases). Germline V gives CDR1 SGHTA, CDR2 FQGNSA. V lost 5 bases and J 3 bases, leaving 13 bases between the germline ends. This CDR3 comprises 14 residues.

This clonotype was recorded a few times. This chain connects TRBV7-2 to TRBJ1-2; D is unclear. Looked up from germline, CDR1 is SGHTA and CDR2 is FQGNSA. The CDR3 has 14 residues. V gave up 1 base and J gave up 2 bases, with 8 bases separating them. The CDR3 here is CASSLEHGNYGYTF. CDR3 sequence (DNA): TGTGCCAGCAGCTTAGAACACGGGAACTATGGCTACACCTTC.

Remarks on this clonotype: This may arise from a read error, as a much more abundant clone is one base away. This sequence joins TRBV5-1 and TRBJ2-1, with TRBD1 identical over 7 bases. Germline loops: CDR1 SGHRS, CDR2 YFSETQ. The CDR3 contains 15 residues. CDR3 sequence reads: CASSLRRGPYNERFF. Written as DNA, the CDR3 is TGCGCCAGCAGCTTAAGAAGGGGGCCCTACAATGAGCGGTTCTTC.

Remarks on this clonotype: A read error is possible here, since a much larger clone lies one base away. CDR3 amino acids: CASNPSQVDYDYTF. The CDR3 nucleotides read TGTGCCAGCAATCCCTCGCAGGTTGACTATGACTACACCTTC. This chain joins TRBV12-3 or TRBV12-4 and TRBJ1-2, with unresolved D. The CDR3 loop spans 14 amino acids.

This clonotype was seen a single time. One end of the junction fails to match germline, which may point to a read error. The gene calls are TRBV9 and TRBJ2-1; D may be TRBD2 (5 bases). Germline V gene data show CDR1 as SGDLS and CDR2 as YYNGEE. This CDR3 has 18 residues. The CDR3 DNA follows: TGTGCCAGCAGCGTGAGCCATGGGAGACCTAGCTCCTGCAATGAGCAGTTCTTC. Protein: CASSVSHGRPSSCNEQFF.

The gene calls are TRBV29-1 and TRBJ1-1; the match to TRBD1 covers 7 bases. V dropped 6 bases and J dropped 1; count of bases not matched to a gene: 11. The CDR3 totals 15 residues. Germline V CDR1 and CDR2: SQVTM, ANQGSEA. The CDR3 DNA sequence: TGCAGCGTATCAACCCTACAGGGGAGGAACACTGAAGCTTTCTTT. Translation: CSVSTLQGRNTEAFF.

There are many counts of this clonotype. The chain uses TRBV14 and TRBJ2-5, with TRBD1 matching over 9 bases. Germline lookup yields CDR1 SGHDN and CDR2 FVKESK. This CDR3 contains 16 residues. The V segment lost 1 base and the J segment 5 bases; nucleotides outside the gene matches: 8. The CDR3 loop reads CASSQGWDRAVETQYF. For the CDR3, the DNA is TGTGCCAGCAGCCAAGGATGGGACAGGGCTGTGGAGACCCAGTACTTC.

The chain recombines TRBV13 with TRBJ2-4; no clear D. Gene TRBJ2-7 matches the end of the DNA better, so the J call may be wrong. This CDR3 has 11 residues. Germline CDR1 and CDR2: PRHDT and FYEKMQ (reference sequence). CDR3 loop: CASRGVYEQYF. CDR3 DNA sequence: TGTGCCAGCAGGGGTGTTTACGAGCAGTACTTC.

This chain links TRBV29-1 with TRBJ2-2; perhaps TRBD1 as D (5 bases). This CDR3 comprises 14 residues. The germline gives CDR1 SQVTM, CDR2 ANQGSEA. Trimming took off 4 bases at V and 0 bases at J, with 9 bases between the two ends. The CDR3 nucleotides are TGCAGCGTTGGTGGGGCAACGAACACCGGGGAGCTGTTTTTT. This encodes CSVGGATNTGELFF.

The V and J genes are TRBV7-2 and TRBJ2-1; D unclear. The CDR3 covers 16 residues. V was cut by 5 bases and J by 2 bases, with 16 bases left in between. CDR1 is SGHTA and CDR2 is FQGNSA in the germline V gene. The CDR3 nucleotides read TGTGCCAGCAGCCCTGAACCAATCCGAACCTACAATGAGCAGTTCTTC. Protein: CASSPEPIRTYNEQFF.

This clonotype was counted only a few times. This rearrangement joins TRBV20-1 to TRBJ2-2; D possibly matches TRBD1 or TRBD2 (5 bases each). The CDR3 covers 15 residues. Germline V gives CDR1 DFQATT, CDR2 SNEGSKA (reference sequence). Trimming left V 5 bases short and J 0 bases short, with 13 bases between. CDR3 in DNA: TGCAGTGCTGGGCCCTGGGACCCGAACACCGGGGAGCTGTTTTTT. It yields the protein CSAGPWDPNTGELFF.

A remark on this clonotype: This may come from a read error, since a much larger clone is one base off. The chain recombines TRBV12-3 or TRBV12-4 with TRBJ2-1, with D uncertain. V was clipped by 6 bases and J by 13 bases, with 19 bases between them. CDR3 size: 13 residues. This CDR3 is CASSRMEKETQFF. CDR3 nucleotide sequence: TGTGCCAGCAGCCGCATGGAGAAAGAGACCCAGTTCTTC.

This clonotype showed up just once. The V and J genes are TRBV30 and TRBJ2-7, with D uncertain. Germline V gene lookup returns CDR1 GTSNPN and CDR2 SVGIG (reference sequence). This CDR3 comprises 11 residues. V lost 4 bases to trimming and J lost 7 bases, with 11 bases between them. The CDR3 loop reads CAWTQAWEQYF. As DNA, the CDR3 is TGTGCCTGGACCCAGGCGTGGGAGCAGTACTTC.